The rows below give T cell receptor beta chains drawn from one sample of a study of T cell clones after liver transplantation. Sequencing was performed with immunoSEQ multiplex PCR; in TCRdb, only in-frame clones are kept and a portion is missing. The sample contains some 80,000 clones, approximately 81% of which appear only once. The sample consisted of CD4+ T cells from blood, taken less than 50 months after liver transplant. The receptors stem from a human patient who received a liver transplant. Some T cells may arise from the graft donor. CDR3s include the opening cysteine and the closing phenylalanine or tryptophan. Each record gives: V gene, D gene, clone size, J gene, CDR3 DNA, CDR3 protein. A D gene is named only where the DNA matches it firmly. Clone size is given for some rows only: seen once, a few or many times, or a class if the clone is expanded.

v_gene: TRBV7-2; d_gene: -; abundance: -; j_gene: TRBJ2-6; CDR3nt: TGTGCCAGCAAACGGACAGCCTCTGGGGCCAACGTCCTGACTTTC; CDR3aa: CASKRTASGANVLTF
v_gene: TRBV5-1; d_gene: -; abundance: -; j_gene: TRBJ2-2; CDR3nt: TGCGCCAGCAGCTTGGATAACACCGGGGAGCTGTTTTTT; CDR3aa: CASSLDNTGELFF
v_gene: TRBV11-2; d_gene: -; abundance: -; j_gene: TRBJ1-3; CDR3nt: TGTGCCAGCAGCTTGGGGAACACCATATATTTT; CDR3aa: CASSLGNTIYF
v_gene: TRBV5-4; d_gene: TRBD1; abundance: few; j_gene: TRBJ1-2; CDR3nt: TGTGCCAGCAGCTTCAAAATGACAGGGGGAAACTATGGCTACACCTTC; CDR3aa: CASSFKMTGGNYGYTF
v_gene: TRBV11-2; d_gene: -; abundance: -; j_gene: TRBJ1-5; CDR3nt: TGTGCCAGCAGCCTTAGCCTCGGGGAGGCTCAGCCCCAGCATTTT; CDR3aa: CASSLSLGEAQPQHF
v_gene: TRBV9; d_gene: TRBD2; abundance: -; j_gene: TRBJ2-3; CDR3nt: TGTGCCAGCAGCGTCGTGGCGGGGGGCACGAATACGCAGTATTTT; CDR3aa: CASSVVAGGTNTQYF
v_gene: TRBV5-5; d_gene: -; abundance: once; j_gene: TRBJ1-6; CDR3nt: TGTGCCAGCAGCGTGAGAGGGGGTAATTCACCCCTCCACTTT; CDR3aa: CASSVRGGNSPLHF
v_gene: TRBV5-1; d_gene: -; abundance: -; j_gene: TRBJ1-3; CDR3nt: TGCGCCAGCAGCACGGGGAGCGGAAACACCATATATTTT; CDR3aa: CASSTGSGNTIYF
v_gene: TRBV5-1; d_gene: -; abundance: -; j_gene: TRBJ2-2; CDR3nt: TGCGCCAGCACTGAGGAAGGGAACACCGGGGAGCTGTTTTTT; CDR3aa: CASTEEGNTGELFF
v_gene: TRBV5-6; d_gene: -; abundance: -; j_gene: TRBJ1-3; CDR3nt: TGTGCCAGCAGAGTTAACAGGGATGGAAACACCATATATTTT; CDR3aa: CASRVNRDGNTIYF
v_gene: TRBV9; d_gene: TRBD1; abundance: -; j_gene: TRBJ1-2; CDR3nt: TGTGCCAGCAGCTCAGGGGGGCGCAGCTATGGCTACACCTTC; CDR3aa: CASSSGGRSYGYTF
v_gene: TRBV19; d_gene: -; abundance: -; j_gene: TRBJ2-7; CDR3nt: TGTGCCAGTAGTATTGATGGAGTGTACGAGCAGTACTTC; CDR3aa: CASSIDGVYEQYF
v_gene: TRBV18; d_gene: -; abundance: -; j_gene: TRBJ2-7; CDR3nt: TGTGCCAGCTCACCGTATTTTCCAGACTACGAGCAGTACTTC; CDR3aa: CASSPYFPDYEQYF
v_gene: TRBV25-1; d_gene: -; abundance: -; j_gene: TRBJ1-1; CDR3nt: TGTGCCAGCAGTGAAAGGGGAGTCCGACTAATGGAAGCTTTCTTT; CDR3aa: CASSERGVRLMEAFF
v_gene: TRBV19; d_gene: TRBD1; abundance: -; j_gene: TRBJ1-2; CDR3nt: TGTGCCAGTAGTGTAGACAGGGGCTATGGCTACACCTTC; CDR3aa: CASSVDRGYGYTF
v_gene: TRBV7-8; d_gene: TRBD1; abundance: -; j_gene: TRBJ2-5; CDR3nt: TGTGCCAGCAGCCTCCGGGACAGGGGAGGTGGGGAGACCCAGTACTTC; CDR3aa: CASSLRDRGGGETQYF
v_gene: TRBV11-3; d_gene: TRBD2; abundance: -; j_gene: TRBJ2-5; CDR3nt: TGTGCCAGCAGCTTGGCGGGGGGAGAAGAGACCCAGTACTTC; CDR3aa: CASSLAGGEETQYF
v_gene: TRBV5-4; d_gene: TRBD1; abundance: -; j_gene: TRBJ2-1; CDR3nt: TGTGCCAGCAGCTCCAAACCCACCGGACAGGGGAATGAGCAGTTCTTC; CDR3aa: CASSSKPTGQGNEQFF
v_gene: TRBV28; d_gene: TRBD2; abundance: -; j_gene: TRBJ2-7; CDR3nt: TGTGCCAGCAGTTTGACTAGCGGGAACTCCTACGAGCAGTACTTC; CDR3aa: CASSLTSGNSYEQYF
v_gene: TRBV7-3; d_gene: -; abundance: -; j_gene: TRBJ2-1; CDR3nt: TGTGCCAGCAGCTTAACTGCGGGTTACAATGAGCAGTTCTTC; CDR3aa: CASSLTAGYNEQFF
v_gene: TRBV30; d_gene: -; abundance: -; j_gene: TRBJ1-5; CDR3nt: TGTGCCTGGAGTTTGTCAGGGGATCAGCCCCAGCATTTT; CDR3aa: CAWSLSGDQPQHF
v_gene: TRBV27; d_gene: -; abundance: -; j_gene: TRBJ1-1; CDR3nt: TGTGCCAGCAGTCCAGGGATGAACACTGAAGCTTTCTTT; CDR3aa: CASSPGMNTEAFF
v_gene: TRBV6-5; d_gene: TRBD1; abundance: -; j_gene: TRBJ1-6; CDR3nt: TGTGCCAGCAGCAGCAGCGACAGGGGTAATTCACCCCTCCACTTT; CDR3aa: CASSSSDRGNSPLHF
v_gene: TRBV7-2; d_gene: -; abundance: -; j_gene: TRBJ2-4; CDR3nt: TGTGCCAGCAGCTTTCACGACGGAGCCAAAAACATTCAGTACTTC; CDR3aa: CASSFHDGAKNIQYF
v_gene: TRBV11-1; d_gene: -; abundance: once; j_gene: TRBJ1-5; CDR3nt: TGTGCCAGCAGTACTGGCAGAGATCAACCCCAGCATTTT; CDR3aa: CASSTGRDQPQHF
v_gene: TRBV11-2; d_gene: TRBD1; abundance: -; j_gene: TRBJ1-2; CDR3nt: TGTGCCAGCAGCACTCCGGGACAGATACACTATGGCTACACCTTC; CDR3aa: CASSTPGQIHYGYTF
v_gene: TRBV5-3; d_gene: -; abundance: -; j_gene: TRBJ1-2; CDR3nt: TGTGCCAGAAGCTTGGGGGGGAACTATGGCTACACCTTC; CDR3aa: CARSLGGNYGYTF
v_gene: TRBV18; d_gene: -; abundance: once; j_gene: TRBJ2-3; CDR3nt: TGTGCCAGCTCACCCCTGGCGGGTGCTAGCACAGATACGCAGTATTTT; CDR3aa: CASSPLAGASTDTQYF
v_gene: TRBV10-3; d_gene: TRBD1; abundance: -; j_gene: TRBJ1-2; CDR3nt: TGTGCCATCAGTGAGGGACAGGGGGCTGTTGGCTACACCTTC; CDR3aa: CAISEGQGAVGYTF
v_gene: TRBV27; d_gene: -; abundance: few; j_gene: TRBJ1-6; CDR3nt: TGTGCCAGCAGCCAGGACAGAACGAATTCACCCCTCCACTTT; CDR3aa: CASSQDRTNSPLHF
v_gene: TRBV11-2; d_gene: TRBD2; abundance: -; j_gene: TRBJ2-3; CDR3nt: TGTGCCAGCAGCTTAGGGGGACTAGCGGGAGTGGCAGATACGCAGTATTTT; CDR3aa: CASSLGGLAGVADTQYF
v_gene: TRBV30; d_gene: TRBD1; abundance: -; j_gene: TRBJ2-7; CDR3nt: TGTGCCTGGAGCGTTAGAGACAGGGCACTTGTGCAGTACTTC; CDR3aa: CAWSVRDRALVQYF
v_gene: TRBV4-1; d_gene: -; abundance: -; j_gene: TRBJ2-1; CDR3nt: TGCGCCAGCAGCCAGGGGGAATTGACCTACAATGAGCAGTTCTTC; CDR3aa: CASSQGELTYNEQFF
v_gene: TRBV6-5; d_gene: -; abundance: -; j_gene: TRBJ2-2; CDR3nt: TGTGCCAGCTTCCCTGGGAGTGTGTTTCCCGGGGAGCTGTTTTTT; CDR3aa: CASFPGSVFPGELFF
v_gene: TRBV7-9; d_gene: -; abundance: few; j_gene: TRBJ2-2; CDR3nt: TGTGCCAGCAGCTTACGATACGACCGGGGGACCGGGGAGCTGTTTTTT; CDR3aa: CASSLRYDRGTGELFF
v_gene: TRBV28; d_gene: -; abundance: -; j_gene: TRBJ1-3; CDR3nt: TGTGCCAGCAGTTTGGCACAAGTCTCTGGAAACACCATATATTTT; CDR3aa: CASSLAQVSGNTIYF
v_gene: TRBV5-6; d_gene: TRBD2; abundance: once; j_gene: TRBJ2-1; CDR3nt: TGTGCCAGCAGTCTTCCGGGACTAGACTACAATGAGCAGTTCTTC; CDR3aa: CASSLPGLDYNEQFF
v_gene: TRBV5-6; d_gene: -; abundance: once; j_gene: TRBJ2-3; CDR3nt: TGTGCCAGCAGCTTTTCGACAGGCTACACAGATACGCAGTATTTT; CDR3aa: CASSFSTGYTDTQYF
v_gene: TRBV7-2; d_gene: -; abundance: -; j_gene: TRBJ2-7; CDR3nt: TGTGCCAGCAGCTTAAGTAGATCCTACGAGCAGTACTTC; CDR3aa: CASSLSRSYEQYF
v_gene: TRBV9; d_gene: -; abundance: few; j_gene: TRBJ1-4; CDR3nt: TGTGCCAGCAGCCTCCTCGAGGGAGCTAAACTGTTTTTT; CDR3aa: CASSLLEGAKLFF
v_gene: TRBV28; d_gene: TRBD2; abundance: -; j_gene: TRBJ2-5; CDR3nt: TGTGCCAGCAGTTTAACTAGCGGGAGGGCCCGGGAGACCCAGTACTTC; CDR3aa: CASSLTSGRARETQYF
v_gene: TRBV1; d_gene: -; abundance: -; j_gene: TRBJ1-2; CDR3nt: TGCACCAGCAGCCAAGGCCCGTGGGTGCGGGGGTTAGTCTATGGCTACACCTTC; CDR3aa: CTSSQGPWVRGLVYGYTF
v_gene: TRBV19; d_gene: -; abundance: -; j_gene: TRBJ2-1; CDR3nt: TGTGCCAGTAGGCGTGGGGGCAACAATGAGCAGTTCTTC; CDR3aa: CASRRGGNNEQFF
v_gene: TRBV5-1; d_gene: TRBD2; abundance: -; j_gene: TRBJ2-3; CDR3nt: TGCGCCAGCAGCCCGGAGATACTAGCGGGAGGAGGGGATACGCAGTATTTT; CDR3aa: CASSPEILAGGGDTQYF
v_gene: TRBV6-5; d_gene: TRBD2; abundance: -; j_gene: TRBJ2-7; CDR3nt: TGTGCCAGCAGGGGGCGGGAAGCGGGGGATTACGAGCAGTACTTC; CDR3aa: CASRGREAGDYEQYF
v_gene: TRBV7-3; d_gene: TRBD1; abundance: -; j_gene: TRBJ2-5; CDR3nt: TGTGCCAGCAGCTTGAGGGGACAGGGGGCGAGGGAGACCCAGTACTTC; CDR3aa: CASSLRGQGARETQYF
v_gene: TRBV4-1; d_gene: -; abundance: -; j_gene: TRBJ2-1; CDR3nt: TGCGCCAGCAGCCATGATCACAGCTCCTACAATGAGCAGTTCTTC; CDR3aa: CASSHDHSSYNEQFF
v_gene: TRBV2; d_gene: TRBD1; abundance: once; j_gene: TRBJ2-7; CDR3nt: TGTGCCAGCATCAGGGACAGGGGCTTTAACGAGCAGTACTTC; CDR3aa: CASIRDRGFNEQYF
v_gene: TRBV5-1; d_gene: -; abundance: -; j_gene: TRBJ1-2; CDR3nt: TGCGCCAGCAGCTTAGGATCCAGCTATGGCTACACCTTC; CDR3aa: CASSLGSSYGYTF
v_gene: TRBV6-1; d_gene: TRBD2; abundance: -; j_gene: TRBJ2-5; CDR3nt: TGTGCCAGCAACCTCTCAGCGGGAAGGGAGACCCAGTACTTC; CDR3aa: CASNLSAGRETQYF
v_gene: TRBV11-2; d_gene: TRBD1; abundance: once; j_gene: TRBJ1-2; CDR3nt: TGTGCCAGCAGCCCACGACAGGGCCGTGGCTACACCTTC; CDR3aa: CASSPRQGRGYTF
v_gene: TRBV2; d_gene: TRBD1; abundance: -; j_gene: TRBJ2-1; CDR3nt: TGTGCCAGCAGTGCGGGACAGGGGGCACGCAATGAGCAGTTCTTC; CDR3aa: CASSAGQGARNEQFF
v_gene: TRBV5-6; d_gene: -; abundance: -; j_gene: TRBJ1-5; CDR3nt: TGTGCCAGCAGGCGGACAGACAGACCTTTGGAGCCCCAGCATTTT; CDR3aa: CASRRTDRPLEPQHF
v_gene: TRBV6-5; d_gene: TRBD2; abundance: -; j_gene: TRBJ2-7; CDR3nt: TGTGCCAGCAGTTCGAAAGCGGGAGTACCCTACGAGCAGTACTTC; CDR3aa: CASSSKAGVPYEQYF